Below are 8 T cell receptor beta chains sequenced from a single sample in a study of T-cell reconstitution after alpha-beta-depleted transplantation in children. Preparation of the TCRbeta library involved a method that used unique molecular identifiers. TCRdb ran MiXCR on the PCR reads and lists one entry per CDR3 protein. The sample lists 300,000 to 350,000 distinct CDR3 sequences; roughly 17% were seen once. The source was PBMCs, mostly from graft donor cells, collected 360 days after TCRalphabeta/CD19-depleted stem cell transplant. Receptors originate from a male patient between 2 and 9 years old who had a stem cell transplant for acute lymphoblastic leukemia, so the T cells may come from the graft donor.

Ten or more counts support this clonotype. V usage is TRBV29-1 and J usage is TRBJ1-4; the D is unclear. The V gene lost 6 bases and the J gene lost 11 bases, with 13 bases spanning the gap. This CDR3 has 11 amino acids. Per the germline V gene, CDR1 is SQVTM and CDR2 is ANQGSEA. The CDR3 DNA follows: TGCAGCGTATACAGTGGGGATAAACTGTTTTTT. Translation gives CSVYSGDKLFF.

The CDR3 region has the DNA TGTGCCAGCAGTTTTGACCCATATTCCTACAATGAGCAGTTCTTC. This translates into CASSFDPYSYNEQFF. V gene TRBV12-3 or TRBV12-4 combines with J gene TRBJ2-1; no reliable D call. The V and J ends lost 3 bases and 1 base respectively, with 10 bases between them. The CDR3 has 15 amino acids.

This clonotype showed up just a few times. The J gene is TRBJ2-1, the V gene TRBV7-9, with 7 positions matching TRBD2. V lost 1 base, J lost 6 bases, and 9 bases stayed unmatched. CDR1 and CDR2 (germline): SEHNR, FQNEAQ (reference sequence). The CDR3 is 16 amino acids. DNA of the CDR3: TGTGCCAGCAGCTTAGGATCAAGCGGGGTGTTCAATGAGCAGTTCTTC. Protein product: CASSLGSSGVFNEQFF.

The chain is built from TRBV5-1 and TRBJ1-2, with 7 bases lining up with TRBD1. The CDR3 has 14 amino acids. After removal of 2 bases from V and 8 bases from J, the junction contained 9 bases not matched to a gene. CDR1 is SGHRS, CDR2 YFSETQ, per germline. The CDR3 region has the DNA TGCGCCAGCAGCTTTTCCAATACAGGGGAAGGCTACACCTTC. Translated: CASSFSNTGEGYTF.

This clonotype was recorded many times. V gene TRBV5-1 combines with J gene TRBJ2-1, with 11 bases identical to TRBD2. Per the germline V gene, CDR1 is SGHRS and CDR2 is YFSETQ. The CDR3 spans 16 residues. With 2 bases clipped from V and 2 bases from J, the junction kept 3 bases outside the gene matches. In DNA, the CDR3 is TGCGCCAGCAGCTTCCAACTAGCGGGAGCCTACAATGAGCAGTTCTTC. This gives the protein CASSFQLAGAYNEQFF.

This clonotype appeared a few times. The rearrangement uses TRBV5-1 and TRBJ2-5; TRBD2 might be the D (5 bases). Germline assignment: CDR1 SGHRS and CDR2 YFSETQ. The CDR3 totals 14 residues. V lost 0 bases to trimming and J lost 3 bases, with 9 bases between them. The CDR3 loop is CASSLVGDKETQYF. The CDR3 DNA reads as TGCGCCAGCAGCTTGGTGGGAGACAAAGAGACCCAGTACTTC.

This clonotype was recorded a few times. The chain carries TRBV20-1 and TRBJ2-1; D unclear. CDR1 is DFQATT, CDR2 SNEGSKA, per germline (reference sequence). Trimming took 0 bases from V and 0 from J, leaving 6 bases between them. This CDR3 spans 14 amino acids. In DNA form, the CDR3 reads TGCAGTGCTAGAGATCTCAGCTCCTACAATGAGCAGTTCTTC. Its protein is CSARDLSSYNEQFF.

This clonotype has a single count. The V gene is TRBV6-5, the J gene TRBJ2-7; weak D call: TRBD1 (6 bases). The CDR3 is 14 amino acids. Germline CDR1 is MNHEY and CDR2 is SVGAGI. V dropped 0 bases and J dropped 3 bases, with 9 bases sitting between them. Here the CDR3 DNA reads TGTGCCAGCAGTTACTCCGGGACACTCTACGAGCAGTACTTC. It yields the protein CASSYSGTLYEQYF.